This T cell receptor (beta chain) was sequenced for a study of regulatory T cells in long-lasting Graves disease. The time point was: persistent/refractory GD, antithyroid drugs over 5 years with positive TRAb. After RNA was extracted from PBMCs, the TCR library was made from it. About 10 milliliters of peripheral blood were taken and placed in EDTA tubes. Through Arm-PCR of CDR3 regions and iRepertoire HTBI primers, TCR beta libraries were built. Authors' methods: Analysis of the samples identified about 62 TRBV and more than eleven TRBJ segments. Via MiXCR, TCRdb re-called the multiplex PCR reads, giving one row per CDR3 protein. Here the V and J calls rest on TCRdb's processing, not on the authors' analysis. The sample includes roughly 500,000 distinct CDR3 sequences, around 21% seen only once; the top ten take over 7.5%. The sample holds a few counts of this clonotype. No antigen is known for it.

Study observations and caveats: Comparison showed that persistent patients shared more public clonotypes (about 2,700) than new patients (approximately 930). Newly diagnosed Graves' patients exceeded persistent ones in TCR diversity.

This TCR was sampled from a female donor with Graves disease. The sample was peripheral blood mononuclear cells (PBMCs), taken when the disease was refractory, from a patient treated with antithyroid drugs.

The CDR3 reads CSVLPRTSGNTIYF. The CDR3 nucleotides read TGCAGCGTTCTCCCCCGCACCTCTGGAAACACCATATATTTT. This sequence joins TRBV29-1 and TRBJ1-3; D remains ambiguous. This CDR3 comprises 14 residues. V was clipped by 5 bases and J by 0 bases, with 11 bases between them. Germline V gene sequence: CDR1 SQVTM, CDR2 ANQGSEA.